This TCR beta chain was sequenced for a study of T cell repertoires in cytomegalovirus infection (dated by TCRdb to the late 2010s). The study in broad terms: Donor HLA type was relevant to the analysis, as public TCR beta signatures indicated carriage of CMV infection together with the matching HLA type.

Paper-wide results and their limitations: In both this cohort and an independent roughly 330-donor cohort, the cumulative frequency of public TCR beta family members distinguished carriers of CMV infection plus the relevant HLA type. The ex vivo response was dominated by HLA-C-restricted CMV-specific TCR beta clonotypes, and the single most frequent clonotype in two of eight donors was supplied by these HLA-C-restricted clonotypes.

There are a few counts of this clonotype. What this receptor recognizes is not known. It has no much larger one-base neighbor in the sample; base qualities were not kept. Sequencing instrument: Illumina HiSeq 1500. TCRdb cleaned the public reads at Q25 with fastp, built clones with MiXCR and kept in-frame beta chains. For every CDR3 protein sequence, its rows merge into one entry that carries the most common genes and DNA. The sample contains roughly 500,000 distinct CDR3 sequences, approximately 15% of them found a single time. Jointly, the top ten make up approximately 24% of the sample. CDR1 and CDR2, looked up from the germline V gene (reference sequence), are DFQATT and SNEGSKA. The CDR3 sequence holds 12 residues, the cysteine and phenylalanine included. This entry keeps only the CDR3 DNA: 36 bases, framed from base 1. At the junction V is shortened by 7 bases and J by 5 bases, with 12 bases in between.

This receptor was taken from a human donor in good health (CMV status not recorded). Some clones in this sample may be carry-over from other donors' samples. The V and J segments used are TRBV20-1 and TRBJ2-1; TRBD2 might be the D gene, on 6 matching bases. Sequencing used CD8+ T cells from PBMCs. For the CDR3, the sequence is CSVRTIDNEQFF. The DNA reads as follows: TGCAGTGTAAGGACTATAGACAATGAGCAGTTCTTC.